The rows below give T cell receptor beta chains drawn from one sample of a study of graft-versus-host responses after intestinal transplantation. Clones were sequenced by immunoSEQ multiplex PCR, and TCRdb holds only the in-frame ones, with some missing. The sample consists of around 43,000 clones, around nine tenths of them appearing once. The source was PBMCs, collected 524 days after transplant. The source is a human patient who received an intestinal transplant, so some T cells may come from the graft donor. Both conserved end residues are part of each CDR3. D genes are given only for firm matches. Not all rows give a size; the values are once, few, many and, for expanded clones, a class.

d_gene: -
j_gene: TRBJ2-1
abundance: -
v_gene: TRBV7-2
CDR3aa: CASSLARYNEQFF
CDR3nt: TGTGCCAGCAGCTTAGCGCGATACAATGAGCAGTTCTTC

d_gene: TRBD2
j_gene: TRBJ2-1
abundance: -
v_gene: TRBV11-1
CDR3aa: CASSYSSSGRWDNEQFF
CDR3nt: TGTGCCAGCAGCTATTCCTCTAGCGGGAGATGGGACAATGAGCAGTTCTTC

d_gene: -
j_gene: TRBJ2-1
abundance: few
v_gene: TRBV27
CDR3aa: CASSWDGRGHNEQFF
CDR3nt: TGTGCCAGCAGTTGGGACGGGAGAGGTCACAATGAGCAGTTCTTC

d_gene: -
j_gene: TRBJ2-1
abundance: -
v_gene: TRBV19
CDR3aa: CASSMGGNRVNNEQFF
CDR3nt: TGTGCCAGTAGTATGGGGGGAAACAGGGTAAACAATGAGCAGTTCTTC

d_gene: TRBD2
j_gene: TRBJ2-1
abundance: few
v_gene: TRBV18
CDR3aa: CASSPSGRVPNEQFF
CDR3nt: TGTGCCAGCTCACCCAGCGGGAGAGTTCCCAATGAGCAGTTCTTC

d_gene: -
j_gene: TRBJ2-1
abundance: few
v_gene: TRBV11-2
CDR3aa: CASSFLGGINNEQFF
CDR3nt: TGTGCCAGCAGCTTCCTAGGAGGTATCAACAATGAGCAGTTCTTC

d_gene: -
j_gene: TRBJ1-3
abundance: once
v_gene: TRBV6-1
CDR3aa: CASSEAGRVGNTIYF
CDR3nt: TGTGCCAGCAGTGAAGCCGGCAGGGTAGGAAACACCATATATTTT

d_gene: -
j_gene: TRBJ2-7
abundance: -
v_gene: TRBV10-3
CDR3aa: CAISGGAASSYEQYF
CDR3nt: TGTGCCATCAGCGGCGGAGCGGCTTCTTCCTACGAGCAGTACTTC

d_gene: -
j_gene: TRBJ2-3
abundance: once
v_gene: TRBV29-1
CDR3aa: CSVADYRTDTQYF
CDR3nt: TGCAGCGTTGCCGACTACCGCACAGATACGCAGTATTTT

d_gene: -
j_gene: TRBJ2-1
abundance: -
v_gene: TRBV7-8
CDR3aa: CASSPSAGPSPNEQFF
CDR3nt: TGTGCCAGCAGCCCCAGTGCCGGGCCCTCTCCCAATGAGCAGTTCTTC

d_gene: TRBD2
j_gene: TRBJ2-7
abundance: -
v_gene: TRBV4-1
CDR3aa: CASSATTSGASGSSYEQYF
CDR3nt: TGCGCCAGCAGCGCCACAACCTCTGGGGCTAGCGGGAGCTCCTACGAGCAGTACTTC

d_gene: TRBD1
j_gene: TRBJ2-7
abundance: -
v_gene: TRBV27
CDR3aa: CASSQQGFSYEQYF
CDR3nt: TGTGCCAGCAGTCAACAGGGGTTCTCCTACGAGCAGTACTTC

d_gene: -
j_gene: TRBJ2-2
abundance: -
v_gene: TRBV6-5
CDR3aa: CASREAANTGELFF
CDR3nt: TGTGCCAGCAGAGAAGCCGCGAACACCGGGGAGCTGTTTTTT

d_gene: -
j_gene: TRBJ2-2
abundance: -
v_gene: TRBV18
CDR3aa: CASSGTTNTGELFF
CDR3nt: TGTGCCAGCTCAGGGACGACGAACACCGGGGAGCTGTTTTTT

d_gene: TRBD2
j_gene: TRBJ2-3
abundance: -
v_gene: TRBV5-6
CDR3aa: CASSLYLAGDQDTQYF
CDR3nt: TGTGCCAGCAGCTTGTATCTAGCGGGAGATCAAGATACGCAGTATTTT

d_gene: -
j_gene: TRBJ2-7
abundance: -
v_gene: TRBV20-1
CDR3aa: CSARDDEQYF
CDR3nt: TGCAGTGCTAGAGATGACGAGCAGTACTTC

d_gene: -
j_gene: TRBJ2-7
abundance: -
v_gene: TRBV5-6
CDR3aa: CASSWGLTYEQYF
CDR3nt: TGTGCCAGCAGCTGGGGACTCACCTACGAGCAGTACTTC

d_gene: TRBD2
j_gene: TRBJ2-1
abundance: -
v_gene: TRBV7-9
CDR3aa: CASSLQSGLAGGNEQFF
CDR3nt: TGTGCCAGCAGCTTACAGTCCGGACTAGCGGGGGGCAATGAGCAGTTCTTC

d_gene: -
j_gene: TRBJ2-2
abundance: -
v_gene: TRBV7-6
CDR3aa: CASSLATGELFF
CDR3nt: TGTGCCAGCAGCTTAGCCACCGGGGAGCTGTTTTTT

d_gene: -
j_gene: TRBJ2-2
abundance: -
v_gene: TRBV10-3
CDR3aa: CAIRDTMNTGELFF
CDR3nt: TGTGCCATCAGAGACACCATGAACACCGGGGAGCTGTTTTTT

d_gene: TRBD1
j_gene: TRBJ1-3
abundance: -
v_gene: TRBV7-9
CDR3aa: CASRRVTGAGNTIYF
CDR3nt: TGTGCCAGCAGGCGAGTGACAGGGGCTGGAAACACCATATATTTT

d_gene: -
j_gene: TRBJ2-5
abundance: -
v_gene: TRBV5-6
CDR3aa: CASSLGVRQETQYF
CDR3nt: TGTGCCAGCAGCTTGGGAGTTCGTCAAGAGACCCAGTACTTC

d_gene: -
j_gene: TRBJ1-5
abundance: -
v_gene: TRBV5-6
CDR3aa: CASSLAGVTNQPQHF
CDR3nt: TGTGCCAGCAGCTTGGCCGGGGTCACTAATCAGCCCCAGCATTTT

d_gene: TRBD2
j_gene: TRBJ2-7
abundance: -
v_gene: TRBV5-1
CDR3aa: CASSQTSGRAYEQYF
CDR3nt: TGCGCCAGCAGCCAGACTAGCGGGAGGGCCTACGAGCAGTACTTC

d_gene: TRBD2
j_gene: TRBJ2-7
abundance: -
v_gene: TRBV23-1
CDR3aa: CASSQGLAGVSRNEQYF
CDR3nt: TGCGCCAGCAGTCAAGGACTAGCGGGAGTTAGTCGTAACGAGCAGTACTTC

d_gene: -
j_gene: TRBJ1-1
abundance: few
v_gene: TRBV30
CDR3aa: CAWNSEGGKKTEAFF
CDR3nt: TGTGCCTGGAATTCTGAAGGGGGGAAGAAGACTGAAGCTTTCTTT

d_gene: -
j_gene: TRBJ2-4
abundance: -
v_gene: TRBV2
CDR3aa: CASSGANIQYF
CDR3nt: TGTGCCAGCAGTGGGGCAAACATTCAGTACTTC

d_gene: TRBD1
j_gene: TRBJ2-5
abundance: -
v_gene: TRBV9
CDR3aa: CASSVAAGGQETQYF
CDR3nt: TGTGCCAGCAGCGTGGCTGCAGGGGGACAAGAGACCCAGTACTTC

d_gene: -
j_gene: TRBJ2-4
abundance: once
v_gene: TRBV6-6
CDR3aa: CASTTRGIQYF
CDR3nt: TGTGCCAGCACTACCAGGGGCATTCAGTACTTC

d_gene: TRBD2
j_gene: TRBJ2-1
abundance: -
v_gene: TRBV10-3
CDR3aa: CAIGGTSANEQFF
CDR3nt: TGTGCCATCGGGGGGACTAGCGCAAATGAGCAGTTCTTC

d_gene: TRBD2
j_gene: TRBJ2-1
abundance: -
v_gene: TRBV11-2
CDR3aa: CASSLNRDYYNEQFF
CDR3nt: TGTGCCAGCAGCTTAAACCGGGACTATTACAATGAGCAGTTCTTC

d_gene: TRBD1
j_gene: TRBJ2-7
abundance: -
v_gene: TRBV6-1
CDR3aa: CASGQGVEQYF
CDR3nt: TGTGCCAGCGGCCAGGGGGTCGAGCAGTACTTC

d_gene: -
j_gene: TRBJ1-2
abundance: -
v_gene: TRBV7-8
CDR3aa: CASSLRTGLDYGYTF
CDR3nt: TGTGCCAGCAGCTTAAGGACGGGCCTGGACTATGGCTACACCTTC

d_gene: TRBD1
j_gene: TRBJ2-5
abundance: -
v_gene: TRBV2
CDR3aa: CASSGTGQETQYF
CDR3nt: TGTGCCAGCAGCGGGACAGGCCAAGAGACCCAGTACTTC

d_gene: TRBD2
j_gene: TRBJ2-1
abundance: -
v_gene: TRBV5-1
CDR3aa: CASSLKLAGGLNEQFF
CDR3nt: TGCGCCAGCAGCTTAAAACTAGCGGGAGGTTTGAATGAGCAGTTCTTC

d_gene: -
j_gene: TRBJ2-1
abundance: -
v_gene: TRBV6-1
CDR3aa: CASRETVTYNEQFF
CDR3nt: TGTGCCAGCAGGGAGACAGTCACCTACAATGAGCAGTTCTTC

d_gene: -
j_gene: TRBJ2-5
abundance: -
v_gene: TRBV2
CDR3aa: CASKKNPATKGETQYF
CDR3nt: TGTGCCAGCAAAAAGAATCCGGCGACGAAGGGGGAGACCCAGTACTTC

d_gene: TRBD2
j_gene: TRBJ2-1
abundance: -
v_gene: TRBV7-3
CDR3aa: CASSLGRGAAYNEQFF
CDR3nt: TGTGCCAGCAGCTTAGGGCGGGGGGCGGCCTACAATGAGCAGTTCTTC

d_gene: TRBD2
j_gene: TRBJ2-7
abundance: -
v_gene: TRBV29-1
CDR3aa: CSVATSGYEQYF
CDR3nt: TGCAGCGTTGCCACTAGCGGTTACGAGCAGTACTTC